These T cell receptor beta chains were read from a single sample in a study of TIL therapy for anti-PD-1-resistant metastatic lung cancer. Some clones are missing from TCRdb's copy, which holds only in-frame ones; the method was immunoSEQ multiplex PCR. The repertoire consists of nearly 60,000 clones, with more than 60% occurring once and the leading ten covering 1.5% to 2%. Material: blood, obtained at baseline. These receptors all come from a person aged 25-80 years with non-small cell lung cancer. CDR3s include the opening cysteine and the closing phenylalanine or tryptophan. Fields, in order: J gene, clone size, V gene, CDR3 length, CDR3 protein. Not every row has a clone size; where given, it reads once, few, many or a size class.

>TRBJ2-1|-|TRBV9|15
CASSATLGRTLEQFF
>TRBJ2-3|-|TRBV4-3|17
CASSQEPSGTGTDTQYF
>TRBJ2-4|-|TRBV28|12
CASSLTSEGQYF
>TRBJ2-6|-|TRBV6-6|16
CASCRDQGSGANVLTF
>TRBJ2-2|once|TRBV30|12
CAWREGTGELFF
>TRBJ1-1|-|TRBV21-1|15
CASSKGGRGGTEAFF
>TRBJ1-5|-|TRBV5-6|15
CASSSGQGGNQPQHF
>TRBJ1-5|few|TRBV6-1|17
CASSEPRQFYSNQPQHF
>TRBJ2-6|-|TRBV5-1|17
CASTNPSGSSGANVLTF
>TRBJ1-2|-|TRBV5-7|11
CASSLTIVCTF
>TRBJ2-1|-|TRBV18|13
CASSPSAYNEQFF
>TRBJ2-5|-|TRBV5-6|14
CASSFGGMGETQYF
>TRBJ2-3|-|TRBV6-1|15
CASGNSGATTDTQYF
>TRBJ1-5|few|TRBV10-1|12
CASSDTGVSQHF
>TRBJ2-7|-|TRBV27|15
CASSFSLAGVYEQYF
>TRBJ1-5|-|TRBV10-3|13
CAISEGGNQPQHF
>TRBJ1-5|-|TRBV5-4|14
CASSFGGSNQPQHF
>TRBJ1-5|-|TRBV7-2|16
CASSLVASYSNQPQHF
>TRBJ1-1|-|TRBV28|10
CASLNTEAFF
>TRBJ2-2|once|TRBV5-1|14
CASSFLGRTGELFF
>TRBJ1-2|-|TRBV5-4|14
CASSLMTGKVGYTF
>TRBJ2-1|-|TRBV7-2|14
CASTGGGAINEQFF
>TRBJ1-2|few|TRBV7-9|14
CASSLAQANYGYTF